Shown below are 2 T cell receptor beta chains from a single sample sequenced in a study of OX40 agonist ivuxolimab in advanced cancers. Some clones are missing from TCRdb's copy, which holds only in-frame ones; the method was immunoSEQ multiplex PCR. This sample has 40,000 or so clones, with about 89% found just once. This specimen consisted of CD4+ or CD8+ T cells sorted from blood, obtained in a trial of the OX40 agonist ivuxolimab. The source of these receptors is an adult with an advanced solid tumor such as melanoma, head and neck, liver or kidney cancer.

The chain is built from TRBV7-2 and TRBJ2-1; tentative D call: TRBD1 (5 bases). The germline V and J ends were trimmed by 6 bases and 2 bases, with 14 bases remaining between them. This CDR3 has 15 residues. The germline gives CDR1 SGHTA, CDR2 FQGNSA. CDR3 sequence: CASSSTDRTYNEQFF. CDR3 sequence (DNA): TGTGCCAGCAGTTCGACAGACAGAACCTACAATGAGCAGTTCTTC.

This clone was counted once. The chain joins TRBV5-4 to TRBJ1-2; D is unresolved. The CDR3 length is 13 residues. The germline V gene has CDR1 SGHNT and CDR2 YYREEE (reference sequence). Trimming removed 3 bases from V and 5 bases from J, with 11 bases in between. CDR3 sequence reads: CASSSPTTYGYTF. The DNA for the CDR3 is TGTGCCAGCAGCTCGCCCACGACTTATGGCTACACCTTC.